A single sample gave rise to the 7 T cell receptor beta chains below, sequenced in a study of blood T cell repertoires in COVID-19 (dated by TCRdb to 2018 to 2021). Receptors were amplified or captured by the immunoSEQ multiplex PCR assay. Not all clones reach the TCRdb copy of this immuneACCESS table, which keeps in-frame sequences only. Checked studies attribute under half of the gap to unresolved V genes and leave the rest unexplained. In all, the sample holds nearly 35,000 clones, and around 73% of those were seen once. Roughly 7.4% of the sample goes to the ten largest clones. The sample comprised peripheral blood. These receptors were collected from a woman aged 60-75 years with acute or convalescent COVID-19.

V and J are TRBV12-3 or TRBV12-4 and TRBJ1-2; TRBD1 agrees at 7 bases. The CDR3 length is 12 residues. V trimming: 7 bases; J trimming: 7 bases; junction bases outside the gene matches: 6. The CDR3 spells CASNDRVSGYTF. As DNA, the CDR3 is TGTGCCAGCAATGACAGGGTCTCTGGCTACACCTTC.

This rearrangement joins TRBV5-5 to TRBJ1-3; D is uncertain. Trimming removed 0 bases at V and 1 base at J, with 5 bases between. Per the germline V gene, CDR1 is SGHKS and CDR2 is YYEKEE (reference sequence). CDR3 length: 14 residues. DNA for the CDR3: TGTGCCAGCAGCTTGGGAGGATCTGGAAACACCATATATTTT. It encodes CASSLGGSGNTIYF.

V usage is TRBV5-4 and J usage is TRBJ2-5, with TRBD1 identical over 8 bases. Per germline, CDR1 SGHNT and CDR2 YYREEE (reference sequence). CDR3 length: 14 residues. V trimming: 3 bases; J trimming: 2 bases; junction bases outside the gene matches: 3. DNA for the CDR3: TGTGCCAGCAGCTGGAACAGGGGGCAAGAGACCCAGTACTTC. This translates into CASSWNRGQETQYF.

A few counts support this clone. V usage is TRBV5-6 and J usage is TRBJ1-2, with TRBD1 matching 8 bases. The CDR3 has 16 residues. The trim removed 2 bases at V and 5 bases at J, leaving 11 bases unmatched. Germline assignment: CDR1 SGHDT and CDR2 YYEEEE. CDR3 residues: CASSFVVPDRDYGYTF. The CDR3 DNA reads TGTGCCAGCAGCTTTGTGGTTCCGGACAGGGATTATGGCTACACCTTC.

The chain carries TRBV3-1 (or the pseudogene TRBV3-2) and TRBJ2-5, with TRBD1 matching 7 bases. Germline CDR1 is LGHDT and CDR2 is YNNKEL (reference sequence). This CDR3 spans 15 amino acids. V shed 1 base, J shed 2 bases, and the junction held 4 bases outside the gene matches. CDR3 sequence (DNA): TGTGCCAGCAGCCAAGGGACAGGACAGCAAGAGACCCAGTACTTC. Translated: CASSQGTGQQETQYF.

Only one count was recorded for this clone. The rearrangement joins TRBV14 to TRBJ1-1, with TRBD1 matching 8 bases. Trimming took 5 bases from V and 0 from J; bases not matched to a gene: 8. This CDR3 has 16 amino acids. Germline V gene lookup returns CDR1 SGHDN and CDR2 FVKESK. The CDR3 protein is CASSITGGYMNTEAFF. The CDR3 bases are TGTGCCAGCAGCATTACAGGGGGTTATATGAACACTGAAGCTTTCTTT.

The chain links TRBV18 to TRBJ1-1, with 10 bases that match TRBD1. The CDR3 runs to 16 residues. Trimming cost V 4 bases and J 1 base; bases outside gene matches: 6. Germline V gene data show CDR1 as KGHSH and CDR2 as LQKENI. The CDR3 coding sequence is TGTGCCAGCTCACTGAGACAGGGGGCGAGGAACACTGAAGCTTTCTTT. This gives the protein CASSLRQGARNTEAFF.